A single sample is the source of the 17 T cell receptor beta chains below, sequenced in a study of blood T cell repertoires in COVID-19. Method: immunoSEQ multiplex PCR; TCRdb's copy keeps in-frame clones and lacks some. The sample lists some 270,000 clones, roughly four fifths occurring once. The specimen was PBMCs or T cells enriched from blood (not recorded which). All receptors derive from a man aged 50 to 60 who had recovered from COVID-19.

The chain uses TRBV5-1 and TRBJ2-2; perhaps TRBD2 as D (5 bases). CDR3 length: 16 amino acids. The germline V gene encodes CDR1 SGHRS and CDR2 YFSETQ. V lost 0 bases, J lost 4 bases, and 13 bases lay in between. The CDR3 sequence: CASSLGGGMGTGELFF. The CDR3 nucleotides read TGCGCCAGCAGCTTGGGCGGAGGAATGGGCACCGGGGAGCTGTTTTTT. Looking up the rest from reference TRBV5-1 and TRBJ2-2 gives the full variable domain: KAGVTQTPRYLIKTRGQQVTLSCSPISGHRSVSWYQQTPGQGLQFLFEYFSETQRNKGNFPGRFSGRQFSNSRSEMNVSTLELGDSALYLCASSLGGGMGTGELFFGEGSRLTVL.

This sequence joins TRBV11-2 and TRBJ1-1; 9 bases match TRBD1. The CDR3 spans 14 residues. Germline V gives CDR1 SGHAT, CDR2 FQNNGV. V lost 2 bases, J lost 10 bases, and 8 bases stayed unmatched. CDR3 sequence: CASSLKLQGAGAFF. The DNA of the CDR3 is TGTGCCAGCAGCTTAAAATTACAGGGGGCAGGAGCTTTCTTT.

This chain links TRBV4-2 with TRBJ1-4; a possible D gene is TRBD1 (5 bases). The germline V gene has CDR1 LGHNA and CDR2 YNFKEQ. The germline V and J ends were trimmed by 0 bases and 7 bases, with 12 bases remaining between them. This CDR3 has 15 amino acids. The chain's CDR3 is CASSQERHGGEKLFF. The CDR3 DNA reads as TGTGCCAGCAGCCAAGAGAGGCACGGGGGTGAAAAACTGTTTTTT.

Concerning this clone: At one end the junction does not follow the germline gene, possibly because of a read error. The chain carries TRBV2 and TRBJ2-7, with 8 bases aligning to TRBD2. The CDR3 has 12 amino acids. Germline CDR1 reads SNHLY; CDR2 reads FYNNEI. The CDR3 region is CASSDVRRGADF. The CDR3 nucleotides read TGTGCCAGCAGTGACGTACGGCGGGGGGCCGACTTC.

V and J are TRBV27 and TRBJ2-7; D gene unclear. Germline V gives CDR1 MNHEY, CDR2 SMNVEV (reference sequence). The CDR3 totals 11 residues. With 4 bases removed from V and 7 bases from J, the gap between germline ends came to 8 bases. The CDR3 bases are TGTGCCAGCAGTTCTAATCGGGAGCAGTACTTC. Its protein product is CASSSNREQYF.

The chain recombines TRBV7-9 with TRBJ2-5, with D possibly being TRBD1 (6 bases). There are 15 residues in the CDR3. Trimming removed 5 bases at V and 5 bases at J, with 18 bases between. The germline gives CDR1 SEHNR, CDR2 FQNEAQ (reference sequence). DNA for the CDR3: TGTGCCAGCAGCCCAGTTCGAGGGGGAACTGAGACCCAGTACTTC. Its protein is CASSPVRGGTETQYF.

The rearrangement joins TRBV27 to TRBJ1-5, with a possible D match to TRBD1 (5 bases). CDR1 MNHEY and CDR2 SMNVEV come from the germline V gene (reference sequence). CDR3 size: 13 residues. V dropped 3 bases and J dropped 7 bases, with 10 bases sitting between them. CDR3 sequence reads: CASSLGRGQPQHF. CDR3 bases: TGTGCCAGCAGTTTGGGTAGGGGACAGCCCCAGCATTTT.

The chain couples TRBV5-1 to TRBJ2-7; 8 bases agree with TRBD2. The length of the CDR3 is 15 residues. CDR1 and CDR2 from the germline V gene are SGHRS and YFSETQ. Unmatched junction bases numbered 13, after V lost 6 bases and J lost 5 bases. CDR3 sequence: CASTPRTSGIHEQYF. In DNA form, the CDR3 reads TGCGCCAGCACCCCCCGTACTAGCGGAATCCACGAGCAGTACTTC.

The V gene is TRBV10-3, the J gene TRBJ1-4; perhaps TRBD1 as D (5 bases). V was cut by 0 bases and J by 7 bases, with 18 bases left in between. The CDR3 consists of 17 residues. Germline values: CDR1 ENHRY, CDR2 SYGVKD. CDR3 sequence: CAISESFGAERSEKLFF. CDR3 DNA: TGTGCCATCAGTGAGTCTTTTGGGGCAGAGAGGAGTGAAAAACTGTTTTTT.

Comment on this clone: Other nucleotide sequences from this sample produce the same CDR3. V usage is TRBV12-3 or TRBV12-4 and J usage is TRBJ1-5; possibly TRBD1 for D (5 bases). This CDR3 has 12 amino acids. With 5 bases removed from V and 9 bases from J, the gap between germline ends came to 11 bases. For the CDR3, the DNA is TGTGCCAGCAGTCCGGGGGGGAGGCCCCAGCATTTT. Protein product: CASSPGGRPQHF.

The V gene is TRBV7-8, the J gene TRBJ2-5; TRBD2 agrees at 8 bases. Germline CDR1 and CDR2: SGHVS and FQNEAQ. The CDR3 is 13 amino acids. Trimming removed 7 bases from V and 9 bases from J; junction bases left unmatched: 10. The CDR3 nucleotides are TGTGCCAGCACCCTCCCGGGGGGGGAGGCCCAGTACTTC. Protein product: CASTLPGGEAQYF.

This sequence joins TRBV11-3 and TRBJ2-7; 12 bases agree with TRBD2. The J segment lost 3 bases and the V segment lost 1 base, leaving 7 bases of the junction unmatched. Germline assignment: CDR1 SGHNT and CDR2 YENEEA. The length of the CDR3 is 17 residues. The CDR3: CASSLGRGLAGNYEQYF. The CDR3 DNA follows: TGTGCCAGCAGCTTAGGACGAGGACTAGCGGGAAACTACGAGCAGTACTTC.

This clone was recorded a few times. CDR3 loop: CASSFAAGFLLAGIAYEQYF. In DNA form, the CDR3 reads TGTGCCAGCAGCTTCGCCGCTGGGTTCCTACTAGCGGGCATCGCCTACGAGCAGTACTTC. The V gene is TRBV7-8, the J gene TRBJ2-7, with 9 bases that match TRBD2. The CDR3 runs to 20 residues. Germline assignment: CDR1 SGHVS and CDR2 FQNEAQ. The junction had 20 bases not matched to a gene; V was cut back by 3 bases and J by 2 bases.

The chain is built from TRBV7-2 and TRBJ2-5; maybe TRBD2 (6 bases). The CDR3 extends over 15 amino acids. CDR1 is SGHTA, CDR2 FQGNSA, per germline. Trimming cost V 1 base and J 4 bases, with 13 bases left between them. DNA of the CDR3: TGTGCCAGCAGCTTAGTACAAAGCGGGTTAGAGACCCAGTACTTC. This gives the protein CASSLVQSGLETQYF.

V and J are TRBV6-5 and TRBJ2-2, with TRBD1 matching 10 bases. V shed 6 bases and J 0 bases; nucleotides not matched to a gene: 1. The V gene's germline CDR1 is MNHEY and CDR2 SVGAGI. The CDR3 runs to 15 residues. As DNA, the CDR3 is TGTGCCAGCAGAGGACAGGGGGCGAACACCGGGGAGCTGTTTTTT. Translating gives CASRGQGANTGELFF.

V and J are TRBV2 and TRBJ1-2; perhaps TRBD1 as D (5 bases). The V and J ends lost 4 bases and 7 bases respectively, with 13 bases between them. CDR3 size: 13 residues. Germline lookup yields CDR1 SNHLY and CDR2 FYNNEI. CDR3 residues: CASSGVQGGGYTF. CDR3 nucleotides: TGTGCCAGCAGTGGGGTGCAGGGAGGTGGCTACACCTTC. The full variable domain, its missing parts supplied by reference TRBV2 and TRBJ1-2, is EPEVTQTPSHQVTQMGQEVILRCVPISNHLYFYWYRQILGQKVEFLVSFYNNEISEKSEIFDDQFSVERPDGSNFTLKIRSTKLEDSAMYFCASSGVQGGGYTFGSGTRLTVV.

The V gene is TRBV7-8, the J gene TRBJ2-5; TRBD2 aligns across 11 bases. V trimming: 1 base; J trimming: 1 base; junction bases outside the gene matches: 5. Germline-derived CDR1 and CDR2 are SGHVS and FQNEAQ. CDR3 length: 17 amino acids. DNA for the CDR3: TGTGCCAGCAGCTTAGGCGGGACTAGCGGATTCCAAGAGACCCAGTACTTC. It encodes CASSLGGTSGFQETQYF.